The 20 T cell receptor beta chains listed next were all sequenced from one sample in a study of T cell responses to AZD1222 COVID-19 vaccine. The table came from immunoSEQ multiplex PCR; TCRdb's copy has only in-frame clones and leaves some out. The data hold approximately 120,000 clones, with roughly 90% observed a single time. The sample here was peripheral blood, taken on day 0 of AZD1222 vaccination. These TCRs come from an adult in good health.

The chain is built from TRBV4-1 and TRBJ2-3; maybe TRBD2 (6 bases). Per germline, CDR1 MGHRA and CDR2 YSYEKL. CDR3 length: 14 residues. Trimming pared 1 base from V and 3 bases from J, leaving 8 bases between. Written as DNA, the CDR3 is TGCGCCAGCAGCCAAGCGGGAGCTACAGATACGCAGTATTTT. This translates into CASSQAGATDTQYF.

This clone was seen only a few times. The chain employs TRBV7-9 and TRBJ1-1; 12 nucleotides match TRBD1. The CDR3 runs to 14 residues. CDR1 is SEHNR, CDR2 FQNEAQ, per germline (reference sequence). V gave up 6 bases and J gave up 5 bases; unmatched junction bases: 4. The CDR3 reads CASRGQGAGTEAFF. CDR3 DNA sequence: TGTGCCAGCAGGGGACAGGGGGCAGGGACTGAAGCTTTCTTT.

This chain connects TRBV9 to TRBJ2-5; TRBD2 is a possible D gene (6 bases). Looked up from germline, CDR1 is SGDLS and CDR2 is YYNGEE. V was shortened by 0 bases and J by 7 bases, with 13 bases between the two germline ends. The CDR3 loop spans 14 amino acids. The CDR3, as DNA: TGTGCCAGCAGCGTAGCAGGAGGGGATGCGACCCAGTACTTC. It encodes CASSVAGGDATQYF.

The chain has TRBV5-1 and TRBJ2-5; 16 bases map to TRBD2. This CDR3 comprises 13 residues. The germline gives CDR1 SGHRS, CDR2 YFSETQ. V shed 6 bases, J shed 10 bases, and the junction held 3 bases outside the gene matches. The CDR3 coding sequence is TGCGCCAGCACAGGGACTAGCGGGAGGGTCCAGTACTTC. It encodes CASTGTSGRVQYF.

The chain uses TRBV4-2 and TRBJ2-3; D is uncertain. Germline loops: CDR1 LGHNA, CDR2 YNFKEQ. The CDR3 contains 15 residues. With 0 bases removed from V and 2 bases from J, the gap between germline ends came to 9 bases. The CDR3 DNA reads as TGTGCCAGCAGCCAAGATGACCCGTACACAGATACGCAGTATTTT. This gives the protein CASSQDDPYTDTQYF.

As DNA, the CDR3 is TGCGCCAGCAGCCAAGAATCAGGGGTCCGCCTAAGCATCACAGATACGCAGTATTTT. Its protein is CASSQESGVRLSITDTQYF. The chain carries TRBV4-3 and TRBJ2-3; D possibly corresponds to TRBD1 (6 bases). The germline CDR1 and CDR2 sequences are LGHNA and YSLEER. V was cut by 0 bases and J by 2 bases, with 21 bases left in between. The CDR3 extends over 19 amino acids.

The sample holds one count of this clone. The gene calls are TRBV6-2 or TRBV6-3 and TRBJ1-2; D call uncertain. Germline CDR1 MNHEY, CDR2 SVGEGT. This CDR3 spans 12 amino acids. V lost 2 bases and J 8 bases, leaving 9 bases between the germline ends. CDR3 loop: CASSYGTEGYTF. DNA of the CDR3: TGTGCCAGCAGTTACGGAACGGAGGGCTACACCTTC.

J is TRBJ2-2 and V is TRBV7-9; possibly TRBD2 for D (5 bases). The CDR3 is made up of 19 amino acids. Between the trimmed V and J ends, which lost 1 base and 7 bases, there was a span of 25 bases. Germline V gives CDR1 SEHNR, CDR2 FQNEAQ (reference sequence). CDR3 residues: CASSLGLPLGPTGFGELFF. Here the CDR3 DNA reads TGTGCCAGCAGCTTAGGACTACCCCTGGGCCCTACGGGGTTCGGGGAGCTGTTTTTT.

The rearrangement joins TRBV3-1 (or the pseudogene TRBV3-2) to TRBJ2-7; TRBD1 matches 9 bases. J gave up 3 bases and V 4 bases, and 4 bases lay outside the gene matches. This CDR3 is 14 amino acids long. In germline, CDR1 is LGHDT, CDR2 YNNKEL (reference sequence). DNA for the CDR3: TGTGCCAGCAGCCGGGGGGGACAGGGCTACGAGCAGTACTTC. Its translation is CASSRGGQGYEQYF.

This sequence joins TRBV10-3 and TRBJ1-4, with a tentative D call TRBD1 (6 bases). This CDR3 contains 15 residues. V was trimmed by 2 bases and J by 3 bases, leaving 10 bases between them. CDR1 and CDR2 (germline): ENHRY, SYGVKD. The CDR3 spells CAISEGGAPNEKLFF. CDR3 nucleotide sequence: TGTGCCATCAGTGAGGGGGGGGCCCCTAATGAAAAACTGTTTTTT.

The chain recombines TRBV28 with TRBJ2-6, with 11 bases lining up with TRBD2. Trimming took 3 bases from V and 2 from J; bases not matched to a gene: 15. Per germline, CDR1 MDHEN and CDR2 SYDVKM. CDR3 length equals 21 residues. The CDR3 reads CASSLGATSSGRAAGANVLTF. CDR3 DNA sequence: TGTGCCAGCAGTTTGGGGGCTACCAGTAGCGGGAGGGCCGCTGGGGCCAACGTCCTGACTTTC.

This clone was seen only a few times. This chain links TRBV5-4 with TRBJ1-6; possible D gene TRBD1, 6 bases. Trimming removed 5 bases at V and 7 bases at J, with 16 bases between. Germline-derived CDR1 and CDR2 are SGHNT and YYREEE (reference sequence). The CDR3 is made up of 15 amino acids. In DNA form, the CDR3 reads TGTGCCAGCAGACCGACAGGACCGATAAATTCACCCCTCCACTTT. It yields the protein CASRPTGPINSPLHF.

This clone was seen only once. This chain joins TRBV1 and TRBJ2-1; the table's D call, TRBD2, was not checked against the DNA. TRBV1 is deemed a pseudogene. This CDR3 has 19 residues. The DNA for the CDR3 is TGCACCAGCAGCCAAGATTGGAGGCTGGTGGGGGGACCACACAATGAGCAGTTCTTC. It encodes CTSSQDWRLVGGPHNEQFF.

The gene calls are TRBV6-5 and TRBJ2-5; no clear D. CDR3 length: 13 amino acids. The V and J ends lost 7 bases and 4 bases respectively, with 13 bases between them. Germline loops: CDR1 MNHEY, CDR2 SVGAGI. The CDR3 DNA reads TGTGCCAGCACCCGACGTTTACTAGAGACCCAGTACTTC. Translation: CASTRRLLETQYF.

CDR3 loop: CASSGGNTEAFF. DNA for the CDR3: TGTGCCAGCTCGGGCGGGAACACTGAAGCTTTCTTT. The chain is built from TRBV18 and TRBJ1-1; D unresolved. V lost 6 bases and J 1 base, leaving 6 bases between the germline ends. In germline, CDR1 is KGHSH, CDR2 LQKENI. This CDR3 contains 12 residues.

The chain couples TRBV11-2 to TRBJ1-1, with 7 bases fitting TRBD1. Losses at the gene ends were 5 bases for V and 4 bases for J; bases not matched to a gene: 19. CDR3 size: 18 residues. Germline assignment: CDR1 SGHAT and CDR2 FQNNGV. The CDR3 nucleotides are TGTGCCAGCAGCCTCCGGGGGGGGGCGGACAGGATGGTCACTGAAGCTTTCTTT. Translating it yields CASSLRGGADRMVTEAFF.

As to this clone: The sample has other DNA sequences that encode this CDR3 too. The V and J genes are TRBV7-3 and TRBJ1-2, with 8 positions matching TRBD1. The germline gives CDR1 SGHTA, CDR2 FQGTGA. The J segment lost 1 base and the V segment lost 5 bases, leaving 3 bases of the junction unmatched. The CDR3 has 14 amino acids. CDR3 amino acids: CASSPDRGNYGYTF. In DNA, the CDR3 is TGTGCCAGCAGCCCCGACAGGGGTAACTATGGCTACACCTTC.

The chain employs TRBV10-2 and TRBJ2-1, with 8 bases that match TRBD1. The CDR3 has 15 residues. Germline CDR1 WSHSY, CDR2 SAAADI. V shed 2 bases, J shed 4 bases, and the junction held 4 bases outside the gene matches. CDR3 in DNA: TGCGCCAGCAGTGAGCGGCAGGGGGCGTACAATGAGCAGTTCTTC. Translating it yields CASSERQGAYNEQFF.

CDR3 in amino acids: CASSQSSYNEQFF. CDR3 nucleotides: TGTGCCAGCAGCCAGAGCTCCTACAATGAGCAGTTCTTC. V and J are TRBV3-1 (or the pseudogene TRBV3-2) and TRBJ2-1; D is undetermined. This CDR3 region has 13 residues. The germline V gene has CDR1 LGHDT and CDR2 YNNKEL (reference sequence). V was shortened by 3 bases and J by 0 bases, with 3 bases between the two germline ends.

This clone was seen a single time. The chain links TRBV29-1 to TRBJ2-3; a possible D gene is TRBD2 (5 bases). This CDR3 region has 13 residues. Germline V gene sequence: CDR1 SQVTM, CDR2 ANQGSEA. Deletions cut 7 bases from V and 2 bases from J, with 13 bases between. This CDR3 is CSGRGGVTDTQYF. The DNA of the CDR3 is TGCAGCGGACGAGGAGGAGTCACAGATACGCAGTATTTT.